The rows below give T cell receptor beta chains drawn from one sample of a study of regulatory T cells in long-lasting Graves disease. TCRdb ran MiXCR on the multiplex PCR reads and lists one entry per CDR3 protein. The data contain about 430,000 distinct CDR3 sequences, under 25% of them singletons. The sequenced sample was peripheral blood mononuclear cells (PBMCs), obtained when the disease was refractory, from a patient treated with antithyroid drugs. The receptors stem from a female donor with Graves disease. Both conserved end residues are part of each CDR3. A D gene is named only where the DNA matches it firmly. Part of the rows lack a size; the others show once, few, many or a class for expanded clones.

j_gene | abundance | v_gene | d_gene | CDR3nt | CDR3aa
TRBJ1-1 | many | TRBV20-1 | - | TGCAGTGCTGGCTGGAAGTACACTGAAGCTTTCTTT | CSAGWKYTEAFF
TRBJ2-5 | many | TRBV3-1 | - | TGTGCCAGCAGCTTTAAGGCATACCAAGAGACCCAGTACTTC | CASSFKAYQETQYF
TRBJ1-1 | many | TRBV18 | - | TGTGCCAGCAGCCCCCCACAGGGTTTGAACACTGAAGCTTTCTTT | CASSPPQGLNTEAFF
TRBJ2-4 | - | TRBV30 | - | TGTGCCTGGAGTGTAGCCAAAAACATTCAGTACTTC | CAWSVAKNIQYF
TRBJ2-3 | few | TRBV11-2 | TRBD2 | TGTGCCAGCGCGAAAAGAGGGGGGGGTAGCGGGGCAGTCACAGATACGCAGTATTTT | CASAKRGGGSGAVTDTQYF
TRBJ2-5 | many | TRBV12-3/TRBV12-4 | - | TGTGCCAGCAGGCGGTCGGAGACCCAGTACTTC | CASRRSETQYF
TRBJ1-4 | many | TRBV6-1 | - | TGTGCCAGCAGAGACCCTCCTAATGAAAAACTGTTTTTT | CASRDPPNEKLFF
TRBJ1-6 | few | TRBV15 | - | TGTGCCACCAGCAGATCTGGGGGCCTGGATTCACCCCTCCACTTT | CATSRSGGLDSPLHF
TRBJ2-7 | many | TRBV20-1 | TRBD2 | TGCAGTGCTAGAGATCCAGTGGGAGGGTACGAGCAGTACTTC | CSARDPVGGYEQYF
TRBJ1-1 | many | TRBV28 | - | TGTGCCAGCAGTCGGGGCACTGAAGCTTTCTTT | CASSRGTEAFF
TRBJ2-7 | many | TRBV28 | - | TGTGCCAGCAGTTTAATCAGCACCGGGCACTACGAGCAGTACTTC | CASSLISTGHYEQYF
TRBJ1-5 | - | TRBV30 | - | TGTGCCTGGAGTGACAGAGGCGGCCAGCCCCAGCATTTT | CAWSDRGGQPQHF
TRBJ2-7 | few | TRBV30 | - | TGTGCCTGGAGTGTACTGGCAGGAGAATGGGGGTCCTACGAGCAGTACTTC | CAWSVLAGEWGSYEQYF
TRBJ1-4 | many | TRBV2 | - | TGTGCCAGCATCGAAGGGGGGGGAGGGGAAAAACTGTTTTTT | CASIEGGGGEKLFF
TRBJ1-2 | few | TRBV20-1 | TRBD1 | TGCAGTGCTAGAGACGTTTCGGACAGGATTTATGGCTACACCTTC | CSARDVSDRIYGYTF
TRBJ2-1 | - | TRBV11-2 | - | TGTGCCAGCAGCTTGGCAAGCGGATACAATGAGCAGTTCTTC | CASSLASGYNEQFF
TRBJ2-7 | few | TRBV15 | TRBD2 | TGTGCCACCAGCAGAGAGACTAGCGGGAGGTACGAGCAGTACTTC | CATSRETSGRYEQYF
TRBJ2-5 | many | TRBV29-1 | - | TGCAGCGTTGACCCGGAGACCTTACCAGCCCAAGAGACCCAGTACTTC | CSVDPETLPAQETQYF
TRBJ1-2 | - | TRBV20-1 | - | TGCAGTGCTAGAGTGGGCGACAGGACTTACTATGGCTACACCTTC | CSARVGDRTYYGYTF
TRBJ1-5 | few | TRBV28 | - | TGTGCCAGCACTAAGGGAGGGAATAGCAATCAGCCCCAGCATTTT | CASTKGGNSNQPQHF
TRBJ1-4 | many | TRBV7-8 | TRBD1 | TGTGCCAGCAGCTTAGAGACAGGGCTTAATGAAAAACTGTTTTTT | CASSLETGLNEKLFF
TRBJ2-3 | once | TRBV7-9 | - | TGTGCCAGCAGCCCTCAGTCAGATACGCAGTATTTT | CASSPQSDTQYF
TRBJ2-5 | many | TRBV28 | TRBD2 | TGTGCCAGCACCAGTGGGCTGGGGGGGGTCCGTCCTCCAGAGACCCAGTACTTC | CASTSGLGGVRPPETQYF
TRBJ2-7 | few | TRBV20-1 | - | TGCAGTGCTAGAGAATGGGCGCGGAACGAGCAGTACTTC | CSAREWARNEQYF
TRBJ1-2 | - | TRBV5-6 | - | TGTACCAGCAGCTTGGGCAGCTATGGCTACACCTTC | CTSSLGSYGYTF
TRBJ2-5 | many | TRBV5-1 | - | TGCGCCAGCAGCTTACAGCCGTCGGGGGTTAGGCAAGAGACCCAGTACTTC | CASSLQPSGVRQETQYF
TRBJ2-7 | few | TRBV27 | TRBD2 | TGTGCCAGCAGGTGGGGGGTTTCGGGGGGGGAGCAGTACTTC | CASRWGVSGGEQYF
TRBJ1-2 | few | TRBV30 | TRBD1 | TGTGCCTGCGACAGGGGCGCGACGTCCTATAACTATGGCTACACCTTC | CACDRGATSYNYGYTF
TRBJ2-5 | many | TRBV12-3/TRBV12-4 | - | TGTGCCAGCAGTCCACCGACAGGACCACTAGGGACCCAGTACTTC | CASSPPTGPLGTQYF
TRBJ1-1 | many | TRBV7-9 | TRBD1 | TGTGCCAGCAGCTCCGTCTCGACAGGGCTGAACACTGAAGCTTTCTTT | CASSSVSTGLNTEAFF
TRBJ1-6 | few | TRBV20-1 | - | TGCAGTGCTAGACATTTCTACGATGCAGGTGGAGGATCACCCCTCCACTTT | CSARHFYDAGGGSPLHF
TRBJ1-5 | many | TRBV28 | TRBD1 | TGTGCCAGCAGTTTACCCGGGACAGGGGGCAATCAGCCCCAGCATTTT | CASSLPGTGGNQPQHF
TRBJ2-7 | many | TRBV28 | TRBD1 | TGTGCCAGCAGTTTCCCAGGGACAGGGGGCGAGCAGTACTTC | CASSFPGTGGEQYF
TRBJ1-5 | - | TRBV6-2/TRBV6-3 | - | TGTGCCAGCAGTGACCCCGTTGGCAATCAGCCCCAGCATTTT | CASSDPVGNQPQHF
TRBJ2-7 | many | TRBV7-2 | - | TGTGCCAGCAGCTTAGTAGGTTCAGAGACCTACGAGCAGTACTTC | CASSLVGSETYEQYF
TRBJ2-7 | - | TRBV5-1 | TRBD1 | TGCGCCAGCAGCTTTCGAACAGGGGTCGAGCAGTACTTC | CASSFRTGVEQYF
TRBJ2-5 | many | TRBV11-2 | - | TGTGCCAGCAGCCCCACATGGCTCGGGACCCAGTACTTC | CASSPTWLGTQYF
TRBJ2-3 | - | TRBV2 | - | TGTGCCAGCAGTGAAGCTGAGGGAAGCACAGATACGCAGTATTTT | CASSEAEGSTDTQYF
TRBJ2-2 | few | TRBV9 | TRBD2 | TGTGCCAGCAGCGGTCTAGCGGGAGTTGCCGGGGAGCTGTTTTTT | CASSGLAGVAGELFF
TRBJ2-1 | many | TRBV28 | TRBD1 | TGTGCCAGCAGGCTTCTACTCAGGACAGGCACCTACAATGAGCAGTTCTTC | CASRLLLRTGTYNEQFF
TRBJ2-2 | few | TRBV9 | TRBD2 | TGTGCCAGCAGCGTAGTAAGCGGGAGGGCCGCCGGGGAGCTGTTTTTT | CASSVVSGRAAGELFF
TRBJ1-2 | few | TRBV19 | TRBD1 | TGTGCCAGTAGTTCAAACAGGGGTTATCGCTACACCTTC | CASSSNRGYRYTF
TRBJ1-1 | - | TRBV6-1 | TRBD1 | TGTGCCAGCAGGTTGACAGGGCGTAGCTCTGAAGCTTTCTTT | CASRLTGRSSEAFF
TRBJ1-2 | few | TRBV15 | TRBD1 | TGTGCCACCAGCGCGGACAGGGGAAGACTCTATGGCTACACCTTC | CATSADRGRLYGYTF
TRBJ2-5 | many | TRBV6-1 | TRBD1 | TGTGCCAGCAGCGGGACAGCACAAGAGACCCAGTACTTC | CASSGTAQETQYF
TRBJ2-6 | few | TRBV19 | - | TGTGCCAGTAGTAGCGGGACGGGAACCCCTTCTGGGGCCAACGTCCTGACTTTC | CASSSGTGTPSGANVLTF
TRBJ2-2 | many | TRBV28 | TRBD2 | TGTGCCAGCAGTTTATACCCTAGCGGTTACGGGGAGCTGTTTTTT | CASSLYPSGYGELFF
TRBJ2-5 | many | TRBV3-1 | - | TGTGCCAGCAGCCAAGAAGCAGGCTCCTGGACCCAGTACTTC | CASSQEAGSWTQYF
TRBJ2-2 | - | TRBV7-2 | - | TGTGCCAGCAGCTATTGGGCCGGGGAGCTGTTTTTT | CASSYWAGELFF
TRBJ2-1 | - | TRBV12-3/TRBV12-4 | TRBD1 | TGTGCCAGCAGAGGGACAGAAGCCTACAATGAGCAGTTCTTC | CASRGTEAYNEQFF
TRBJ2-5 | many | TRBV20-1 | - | TGCAGTGCTAGAGATCAGAGAGACGGATTACAAGAGACCCAGTACTTC | CSARDQRDGLQETQYF
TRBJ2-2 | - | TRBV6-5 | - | TGTGCCAGCAGTTACTTTCTCAGCCCGAACACCGGGGAGCTGTTTTTT | CASSYFLSPNTGELFF
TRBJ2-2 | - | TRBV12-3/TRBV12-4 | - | TGTGCCAGCAGTTTTGTCAGAACGAGAAACACCGGGGAGCTGTTTTTT | CASSFVRTRNTGELFF
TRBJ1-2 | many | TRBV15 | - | TGTGCCACCAGCAGCGTACACCCCTTAAGGGATGGCTACACCTTC | CATSSVHPLRDGYTF
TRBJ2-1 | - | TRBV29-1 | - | TGCAGCGTTGTAGCGAATGGGTACAATGAGCAGTTCTTC | CSVVANGYNEQFF
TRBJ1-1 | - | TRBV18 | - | TGTGCCAGCTCCGACAGGTACAACTTGAACACTGAAGCTTTCTTT | CASSDRYNLNTEAFF
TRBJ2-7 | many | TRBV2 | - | TGTGCCAGCAGTGATTACGGCGGGTACGAGCAGTACTTC | CASSDYGGYEQYF
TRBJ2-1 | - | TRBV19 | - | TGTGCCACCTCCGGCCGGTACAATGAGCAGTTCTTC | CATSGRYNEQFF
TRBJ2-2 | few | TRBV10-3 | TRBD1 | TGTGCCATCAGTGATTGGACAGGGGGTACCGGGGAGCTGTTTTTT | CAISDWTGGTGELFF